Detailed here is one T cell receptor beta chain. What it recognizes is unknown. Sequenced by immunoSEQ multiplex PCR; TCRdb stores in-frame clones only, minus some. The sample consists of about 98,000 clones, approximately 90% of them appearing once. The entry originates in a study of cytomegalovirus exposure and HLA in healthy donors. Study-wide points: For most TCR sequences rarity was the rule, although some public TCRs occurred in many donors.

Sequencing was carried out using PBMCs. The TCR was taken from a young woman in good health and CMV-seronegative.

The CDR3 sequence is CASSLYQGAKNIQYF. As DNA, the CDR3 is TGTGCCAGCAGTCTATATCAGGGGGCCAAAAACATTCAGTACTTC. The chain combines TRBV28 with TRBJ2-4; possible D gene TRBD1, 6 bases. Germline assignment: CDR1 MDHEN and CDR2 SYDVKM. The CDR3 covers 15 residues. Trimming stripped 5 bases from V and 1 base from J, with 12 bases between.